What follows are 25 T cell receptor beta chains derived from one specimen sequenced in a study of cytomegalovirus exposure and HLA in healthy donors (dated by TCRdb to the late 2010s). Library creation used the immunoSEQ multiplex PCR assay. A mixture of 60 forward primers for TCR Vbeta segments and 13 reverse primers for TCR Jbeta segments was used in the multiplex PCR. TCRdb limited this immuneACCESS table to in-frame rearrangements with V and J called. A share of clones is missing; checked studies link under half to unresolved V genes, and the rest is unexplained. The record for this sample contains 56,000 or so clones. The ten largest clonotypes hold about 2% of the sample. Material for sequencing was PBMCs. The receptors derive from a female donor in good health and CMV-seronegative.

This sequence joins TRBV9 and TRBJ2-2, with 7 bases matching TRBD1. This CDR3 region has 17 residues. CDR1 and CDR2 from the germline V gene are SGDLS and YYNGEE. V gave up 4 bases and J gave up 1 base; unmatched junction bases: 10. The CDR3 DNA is TGTGCCAGCAGCCTTAATCCGGGACAGATGAACACCGGGGAGCTGTTTTTT. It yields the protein CASSLNPGQMNTGELFF.

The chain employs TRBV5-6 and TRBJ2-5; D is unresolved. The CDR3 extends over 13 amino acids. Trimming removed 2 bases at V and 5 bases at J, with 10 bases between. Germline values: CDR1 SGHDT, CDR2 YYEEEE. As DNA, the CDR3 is TGTGCCAGCAGCTTTACTCCTCGCGAGACCCAGTACTTC. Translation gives CASSFTPRETQYF.

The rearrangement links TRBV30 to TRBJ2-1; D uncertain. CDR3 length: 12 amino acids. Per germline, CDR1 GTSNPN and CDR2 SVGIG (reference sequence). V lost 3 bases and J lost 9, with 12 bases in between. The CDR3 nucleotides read TGTGCCTGGAGACGGAGTTTTGGTGAGCAGTTCTTC. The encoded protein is CAWRRSFGEQFF.

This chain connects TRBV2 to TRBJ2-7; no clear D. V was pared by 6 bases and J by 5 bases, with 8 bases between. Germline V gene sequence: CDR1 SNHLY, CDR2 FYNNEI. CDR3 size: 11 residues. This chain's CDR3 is CASSPFDEQYF. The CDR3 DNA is TGTGCCAGCAGCCCCTTCGACGAGCAGTACTTC.

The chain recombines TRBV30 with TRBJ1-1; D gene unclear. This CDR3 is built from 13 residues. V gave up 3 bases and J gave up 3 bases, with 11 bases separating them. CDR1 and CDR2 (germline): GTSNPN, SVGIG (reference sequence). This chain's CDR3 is CAWRSGGDTEAFF. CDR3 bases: TGTGCCTGGAGAAGTGGCGGCGACACTGAAGCTTTCTTT.

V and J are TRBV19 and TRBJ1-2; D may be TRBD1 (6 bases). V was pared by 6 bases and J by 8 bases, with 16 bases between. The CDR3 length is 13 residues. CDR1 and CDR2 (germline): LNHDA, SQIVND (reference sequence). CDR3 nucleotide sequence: TGTGCCAGTAGCACAGGGCCCCTCGGAGGCTACACCTTC. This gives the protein CASSTGPLGGYTF.

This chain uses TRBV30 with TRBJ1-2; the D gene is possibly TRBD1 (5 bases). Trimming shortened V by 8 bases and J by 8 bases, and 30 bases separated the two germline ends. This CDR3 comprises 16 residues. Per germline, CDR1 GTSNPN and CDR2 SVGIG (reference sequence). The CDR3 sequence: CASRGTEGRGSRGYTF. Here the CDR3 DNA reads TGTGCCAGCCGAGGAACTGAGGGACGGGGGTCTCGAGGCTACACCTTC.

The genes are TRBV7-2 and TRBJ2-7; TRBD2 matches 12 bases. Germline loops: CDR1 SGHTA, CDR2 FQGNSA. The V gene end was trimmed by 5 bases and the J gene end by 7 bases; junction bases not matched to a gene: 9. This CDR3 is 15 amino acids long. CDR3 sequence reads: CASSRLAGAQGEQYF. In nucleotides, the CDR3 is TGTGCCAGCAGCCGACTAGCGGGAGCCCAGGGGGAGCAGTACTTC.

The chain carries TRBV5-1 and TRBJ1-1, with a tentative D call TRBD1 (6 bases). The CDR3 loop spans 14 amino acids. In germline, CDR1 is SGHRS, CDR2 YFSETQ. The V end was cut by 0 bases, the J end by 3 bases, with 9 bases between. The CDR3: CASSLEGQHTEAFF. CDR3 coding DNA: TGCGCCAGCAGCTTGGAGGGACAACACACTGAAGCTTTCTTT.

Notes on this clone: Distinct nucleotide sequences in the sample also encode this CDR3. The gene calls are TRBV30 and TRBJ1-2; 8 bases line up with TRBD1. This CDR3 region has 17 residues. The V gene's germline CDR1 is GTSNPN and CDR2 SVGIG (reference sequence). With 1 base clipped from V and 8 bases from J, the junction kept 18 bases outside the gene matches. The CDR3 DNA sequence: TGTGCCTGGAGTGGTGAGCAGGGGGCAGCCTTGACCATGGGCTACACCTTC. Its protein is CAWSGEQGAALTMGYTF. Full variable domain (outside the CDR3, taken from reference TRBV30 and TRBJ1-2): SQTIHQWPATLVQPVGSPLSLECTVEGTSNPNLYWYRQAAGRGLQLLFYSVGIGQISSEVPQNLSASRPQDRQFILSSKKLLLSDSGFYLCAWSGEQGAALTMGYTFGSGTRLTVV.

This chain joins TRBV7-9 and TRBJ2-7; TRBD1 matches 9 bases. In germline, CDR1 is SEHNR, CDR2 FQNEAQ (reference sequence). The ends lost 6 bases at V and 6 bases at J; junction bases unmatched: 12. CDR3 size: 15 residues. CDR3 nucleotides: TGTGCCAGCAGTCCCTGGGACAGGGAGGACGGCGAGCAGTACTTC. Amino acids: CASSPWDREDGEQYF.

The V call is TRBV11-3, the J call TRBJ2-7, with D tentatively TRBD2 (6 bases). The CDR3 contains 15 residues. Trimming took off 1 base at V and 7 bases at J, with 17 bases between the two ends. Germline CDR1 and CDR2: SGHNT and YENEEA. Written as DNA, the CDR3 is TGTGCCAGCAGCTTAGGGCGGGGCGAAGCCATAGAGCAGTACTTC. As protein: CASSLGRGEAIEQYF.

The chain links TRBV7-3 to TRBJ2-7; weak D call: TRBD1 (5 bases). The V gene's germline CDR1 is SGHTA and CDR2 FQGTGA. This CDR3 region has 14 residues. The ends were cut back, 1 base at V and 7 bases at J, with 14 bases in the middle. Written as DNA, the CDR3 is TGTGCCAGCAGCTTAAGTCGGCTATCAGGGGAGCAGTACTTC. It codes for CASSLSRLSGEQYF. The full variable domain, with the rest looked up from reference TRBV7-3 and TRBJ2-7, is GAGVSQTPSNKVTEKGKYVELRCDPISGHTALYWYRQSLGQGPEFLIYFQGTGAADDSGLPNDRFFAVRPEGSVSTLKIQRTERGDSAVYLCASSLSRLSGEQYFGPGTRLTVT.

CDR3 sequence reads: CASSPSAGSGNTIYF. As DNA, the CDR3 is TGTGCCAGCTCACCAAGTGCCGGCTCTGGAAACACCATATATTTT. The V and J genes are TRBV18 and TRBJ1-3, with D unclear. The CDR3 is 15 amino acids. Germline values: CDR1 KGHSH, CDR2 LQKENI. The germline V and J ends were trimmed by 2 bases and 0 bases, with 8 bases remaining between them.

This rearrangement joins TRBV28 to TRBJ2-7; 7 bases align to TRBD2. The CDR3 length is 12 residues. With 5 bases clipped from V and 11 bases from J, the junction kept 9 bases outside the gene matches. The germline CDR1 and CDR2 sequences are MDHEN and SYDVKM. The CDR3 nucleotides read TGTGCCAGCAGTCCGACCCCAGGGAGGGAGTACTTC. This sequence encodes CASSPTPGREYF.

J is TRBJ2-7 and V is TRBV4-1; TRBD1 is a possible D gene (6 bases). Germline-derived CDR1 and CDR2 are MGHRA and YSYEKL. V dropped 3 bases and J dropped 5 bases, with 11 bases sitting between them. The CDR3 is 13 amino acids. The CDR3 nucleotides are TGCGCCAGCAGCCACGGCAGGGGAAACGAGCAGTACTTC. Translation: CASSHGRGNEQYF.

The CDR3 protein is CASSGLDRGQSRNQPQHF. The CDR3 nucleotides read TGTGCCAGCAGTGGGTTGGACAGGGGGCAATCGCGCAATCAGCCCCAGCATTTT. The gene calls are TRBV2 and TRBJ1-5, with 11 bases aligning to TRBD1. Looked up from germline, CDR1 is SNHLY and CDR2 is FYNNEI. The CDR3 loop spans 18 amino acids. V lost 4 bases to trimming and J lost 2 bases; unmatched junction nucleotides: 10.

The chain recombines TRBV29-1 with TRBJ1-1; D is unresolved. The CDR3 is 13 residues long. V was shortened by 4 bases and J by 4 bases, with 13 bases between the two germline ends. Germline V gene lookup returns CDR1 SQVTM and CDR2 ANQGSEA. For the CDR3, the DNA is TGCAGCGTTGTCGGAGGTGAAGTCACTGAAGCTTTCTTT. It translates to CSVVGGEVTEAFF.

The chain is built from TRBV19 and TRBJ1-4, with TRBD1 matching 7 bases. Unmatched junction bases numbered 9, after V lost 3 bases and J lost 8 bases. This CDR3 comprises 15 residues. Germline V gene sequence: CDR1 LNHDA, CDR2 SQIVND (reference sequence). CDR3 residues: CASSMWSGGEEKLFF. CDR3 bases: TGTGCCAGTAGTATGTGGTCAGGGGGAGAGGAAAAACTGTTTTTT. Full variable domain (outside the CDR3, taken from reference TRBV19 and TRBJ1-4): DGGITQSPKYLFRKEGQNVTLSCEQNLNHDAMYWYRQDPGQGLRLIYYSQIVNDFQKGDIAEGYSVSREKKESFPLTVTSAQKNPTAFYLCASSMWSGGEEKLFFGSGTQLSVL.

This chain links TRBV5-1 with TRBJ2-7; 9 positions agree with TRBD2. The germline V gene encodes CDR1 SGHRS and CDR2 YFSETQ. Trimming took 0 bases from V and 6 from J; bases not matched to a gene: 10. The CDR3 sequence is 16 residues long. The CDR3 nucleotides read TGCGCCAGCAGCTTGGGCGGGACTAGCTTGGGGATCGAGCAGTACTTC. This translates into CASSLGGTSLGIEQYF.

The CDR3 coding sequence is TGCGCCAGCAGCCTTCCCGGGACAGGGTGGGAGACCCAGTACTTC. Translated, it gives CASSLPGTGWETQYF. V usage is TRBV5-1 and J usage is TRBJ2-5; 9 nucleotides line up with TRBD1. Germline V gene sequence: CDR1 SGHRS, CDR2 YFSETQ. The CDR3 runs 15 residues. V lost 4 bases to trimming and J lost 5 bases; unmatched junction nucleotides: 9. Filled out from reference TRBV5-1 and TRBJ2-5, the complete variable domain reads KAGVTQTPRYLIKTRGQQVTLSCSPISGHRSVSWYQQTPGQGLQFLFEYFSETQRNKGNFPGRFSGRQFSNSRSEMNVSTLELGDSALYLCASSLPGTGWETQYFGPGTRLLVL.

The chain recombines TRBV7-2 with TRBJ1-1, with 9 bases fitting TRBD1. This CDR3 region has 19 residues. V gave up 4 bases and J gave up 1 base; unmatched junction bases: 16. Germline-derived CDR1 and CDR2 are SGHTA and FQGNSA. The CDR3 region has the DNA TGTGCCAGCAGCTACAAACCCGGGACAGGGTATTTGGGGAACACTGAAGCTTTCTTT. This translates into CASSYKPGTGYLGNTEAFF.

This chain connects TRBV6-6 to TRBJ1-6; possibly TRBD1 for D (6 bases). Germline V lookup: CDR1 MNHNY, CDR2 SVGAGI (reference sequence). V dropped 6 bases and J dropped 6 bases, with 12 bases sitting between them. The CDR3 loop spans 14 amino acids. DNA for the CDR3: TGTGCCAGCAGAACAAGGGGGACTAATTCACCCCTCCACTTT. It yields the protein CASRTRGTNSPLHF.

The CDR3 DNA follows: TGTGCCAGCAGTTACCAGACAGGACTTCTCACAGATACGCAGTATTTT. Amino acids: CASSYQTGLLTDTQYF. J is TRBJ2-3 and V is TRBV6-6, with D possibly being TRBD1 (6 bases). The CDR3 runs to 16 residues. The V and J ends lost 2 bases and 2 bases respectively, with 14 bases between them. The germline V gene has CDR1 MNHNY and CDR2 SVGAGI (reference sequence).

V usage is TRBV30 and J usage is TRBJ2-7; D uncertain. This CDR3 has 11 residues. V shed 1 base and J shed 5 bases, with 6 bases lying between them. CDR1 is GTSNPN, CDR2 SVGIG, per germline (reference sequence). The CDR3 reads CAWSDSHEQYF. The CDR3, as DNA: TGTGCCTGGAGTGACAGCCACGAGCAGTACTTC.